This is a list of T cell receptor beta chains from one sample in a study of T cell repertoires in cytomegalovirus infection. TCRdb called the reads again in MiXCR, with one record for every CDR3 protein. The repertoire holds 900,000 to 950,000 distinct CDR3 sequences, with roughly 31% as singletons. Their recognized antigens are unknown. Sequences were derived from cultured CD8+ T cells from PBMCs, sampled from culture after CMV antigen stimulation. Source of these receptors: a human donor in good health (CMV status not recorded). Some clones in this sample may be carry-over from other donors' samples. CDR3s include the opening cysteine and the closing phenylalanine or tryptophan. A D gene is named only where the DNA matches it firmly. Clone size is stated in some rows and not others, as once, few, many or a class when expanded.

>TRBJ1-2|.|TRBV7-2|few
TGTGTCAGCAGCTTAGGAGGGTACAGGGATGGGCTAAACTATGGCTACACCTTC
CVSSLGGYRDGLNYGYTF
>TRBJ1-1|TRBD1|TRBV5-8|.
TGTGCCAGCAGCTTTACAGGGGGCGCAACTCAGTGGGCTTTCTTT
CASSFTGGATQWAFF
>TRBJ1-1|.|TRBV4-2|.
TGTGCCAGCAGCTCCCGCCCGCCTGAAGCTTTCTTT
CASSSRPPEAFF
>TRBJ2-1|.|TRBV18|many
TGTGCCAGCTCACCAGGGACATCGAGCTCCTACAATGAGCAGTTCTTC
CASSPGTSSSYNEQFF
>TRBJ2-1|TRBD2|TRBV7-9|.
TGTGCCAGCAGCAGCGGGAGCGGGGGCCGGGATGAGCAGTTCTTC
CASSSGSGGRDEQFF
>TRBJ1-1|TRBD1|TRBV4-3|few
TGCGCCAGCAGCCAAGGTCACAGGGGAACTGAAGCTTTCTTT
CASSQGHRGTEAFF
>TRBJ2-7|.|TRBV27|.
TGTGCCAGCAGTCCGGGACCGAAAGGGCACGAGCAGTACTTC
CASSPGPKGHEQYF
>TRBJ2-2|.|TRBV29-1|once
TGCAGCGTTGAAGGGGCCGGGGAGCTGTTTTTT
CSVEGAGELFF
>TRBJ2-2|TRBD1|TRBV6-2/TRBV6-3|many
TGTGCCAGCAGTTGGGACAGGGCGAACACCGGGGAGCTGTTTTTT
CASSWDRANTGELFF
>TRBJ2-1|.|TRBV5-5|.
TGTGCCAGCACCCAAGGGGGACCTACCAATGAGCAGTTCTTC
CASTQGGPTNEQFF
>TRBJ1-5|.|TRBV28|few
TGTGCCAGCAGTTTCCCCCCAGGGGCATATAGCAATCAGCCCCAGCATTTT
CASSFPPGAYSNQPQHF
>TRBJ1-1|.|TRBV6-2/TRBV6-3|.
TGTGCCAGCAGTTACTCCGACTGGAAAATGAACACTGAAGCTTTCTTT
CASSYSDWKMNTEAFF
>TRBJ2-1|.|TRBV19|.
TGTGCCAGTAGGACAGTCCGGAATGAGCAGTTCTTC
CASRTVRNEQFF
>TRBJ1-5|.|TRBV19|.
TGTGCCAGTAACATCTATAGCAATCAGCCCCAGCATTTT
CASNIYSNQPQHF
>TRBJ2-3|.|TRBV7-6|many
TGTGCCAGCAGCCGTGGGCGGGGGCTGGGCACAGATACGCAGTATTTT
CASSRGRGLGTDTQYF
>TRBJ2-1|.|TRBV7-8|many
TGTGCCAGCAGTCGGGCGGGACTCTACAATGAGCAGTTCTTC
CASSRAGLYNEQFF
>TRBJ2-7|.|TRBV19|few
TGTGCCAGTAGTATAGTTTCGGGAATCGAGCAGTACTTC
CASSIVSGIEQYF
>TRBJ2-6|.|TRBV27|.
TGTGCCAGCAGTTATCTTGCTGGGGCCAACGTCCTGACTTTC
CASSYLAGANVLTF
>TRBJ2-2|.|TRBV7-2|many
TGTGCCAGCAGCTCTCGGACGGAAGGGGAGCTGTTTTTT
CASSSRTEGELFF
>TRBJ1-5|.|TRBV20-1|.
TGCAGTGCTAGAGGGGACTATATGGACCGGCCCCAGCATTTT
CSARGDYMDRPQHF
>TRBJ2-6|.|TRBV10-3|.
TGTGCCATCAGGACTCGACTCGCTGGGGCCAACGTCCTGACTTTC
CAIRTRLAGANVLTF
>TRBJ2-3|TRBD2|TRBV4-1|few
TGCGCCAGCAGCCAAATGGGTGGGACTAGCGGGGGAACAGATACGCAGTATTTT
CASSQMGGTSGGTDTQYF
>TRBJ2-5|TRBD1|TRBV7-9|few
TGTGCCAGCAGCTTTTCCCCGGCCCAGGGGGCCGTGACCCAGTACTTC
CASSFSPAQGAVTQYF